A selection of T cell receptor beta chains follows, all from one sample in a study of shared clonotypes between healthy human individuals. Profiling relied on immunoSEQ multiplex PCR, and the TCRdb table lists in-frame clones only, not all of them. The sample shows over a million clones, 98% of them seen only once. The sample taken for sequencing was naive CD4+ T cells sorted from blood. These receptors were collected from a man in his thirties or forties in good health. CDR3s include the opening cysteine and the closing phenylalanine or tryptophan. A D gene is named only where the DNA matches it firmly. Size values are once, few and many counts, or a class for expanded clones, and some rows have none.

D gene: .
V gene: TRBV28
clone size: .
J gene: TRBJ1-1
CDR3 protein: CASVQGLNTEAFF
CDR3 DNA: TGTGCCAGTGTACAGGGCCTGAACACTGAAGCTTTCTTT

D gene: .
V gene: TRBV18
clone size: .
J gene: TRBJ2-1
CDR3 protein: CASSPGVGSSNEQFF
CDR3 DNA: TGTGCCAGCTCACCCGGTGTTGGTTCTAGCAATGAGCAGTTCTTC

D gene: .
V gene: TRBV5-3
clone size: .
J gene: TRBJ1-5
CDR3 protein: CARSPLPTGESWQPQHF
CDR3 DNA: TGTGCCAGAAGCCCGCTCCCTACTGGGGAATCGTGGCAGCCCCAGCATTTT

D gene: .
V gene: TRBV10-3
clone size: .
J gene: TRBJ1-3
CDR3 protein: CAINTWDGGSGNTIYF
CDR3 DNA: TGTGCCATCAACACATGGGACGGTGGCTCTGGAAACACCATATATTTT

D gene: .
V gene: TRBV29-1
clone size: .
J gene: TRBJ1-1
CDR3 protein: CSVPLGGGTEAFF
CDR3 DNA: TGCAGCGTTCCTCTCGGAGGGGGGACTGAAGCTTTCTTT

D gene: .
V gene: TRBV18
clone size: .
J gene: TRBJ2-1
CDR3 protein: CASSPTGSVSGNEQFF
CDR3 DNA: TGTGCCAGCTCACCTACCGGGAGTGTCTCGGGGAATGAGCAGTTCTTC

D gene: .
V gene: TRBV1
clone size: .
J gene: TRBJ2-7
CDR3 protein: CTSSHSGRGAQRIAGGPYEQYF
CDR3 DNA: TGCACCAGCAGCCATTCAGGAAGGGGGGCGCAGCGAATAGCGGGAGGGCCGTACGAGCAGTACTTC

D gene: .
V gene: TRBV7-6
clone size: once
J gene: TRBJ2-1
CDR3 protein: CASSSGGHRDTVNEQFF
CDR3 DNA: TGTGCCAGCAGCTCGGGGGGCCACCGGGATACGGTCAATGAGCAGTTCTTC

D gene: .
V gene: TRBV28
clone size: .
J gene: TRBJ2-5
CDR3 protein: CASSLRGKAAETQYF
CDR3 DNA: TGTGCCAGCAGTTTAAGGGGAAAAGCGGCGGAGACCCAGTACTTC

D gene: TRBD2
V gene: TRBV6-6
clone size: .
J gene: TRBJ2-3
CDR3 protein: CASRKAGSFTDTQYF
CDR3 DNA: TGTGCCAGCAGAAAAGCGGGATCCTTCACAGATACGCAGTATTTT

D gene: .
V gene: TRBV30
clone size: .
J gene: TRBJ1-1
CDR3 protein: CAWSVPPWGLTEAFF
CDR3 DNA: TGTGCCTGGAGTGTACCCCCGTGGGGGCTCACTGAAGCTTTCTTT

D gene: .
V gene: TRBV6-5
clone size: .
J gene: TRBJ1-4
CDR3 protein: CASSGAGLKLFF
CDR3 DNA: TGTGCCAGTTCGGGGGCGGGGTTAAAACTGTTTTTT

D gene: .
V gene: TRBV4-3
clone size: .
J gene: TRBJ2-3
CDR3 protein: CASSLEIGPDTQYF
CDR3 DNA: TGCGCCAGCAGCCTTGAGATAGGTCCAGATACGCAGTATTTT

D gene: .
V gene: TRBV19
clone size: .
J gene: TRBJ1-1
CDR3 protein: CASSIDRSSSTEAFF
CDR3 DNA: TGTGCCAGTAGTATCGACAGGTCCAGCAGCACTGAAGCTTTCTTT

D gene: .
V gene: TRBV28
clone size: .
J gene: TRBJ1-4
CDR3 protein: CASRQSNEKLFF
CDR3 DNA: TGTGCCAGCAGGCAGAGCAACGAAAAACTGTTTTTT

D gene: .
V gene: TRBV6-5
clone size: .
J gene: TRBJ1-3
CDR3 protein: CASSRGLLSGNTIYF
CDR3 DNA: TGTGCCAGCAGTCGGGGACTTCTCTCTGGAAACACCATATATTTT

D gene: .
V gene: TRBV28
clone size: .
J gene: TRBJ2-7
CDR3 protein: CASNPGTAYEQYF
CDR3 DNA: TGTGCCAGCAACCCTGGGACGGCCTACGAGCAGTACTTC

D gene: TRBD2
V gene: TRBV7-2
clone size: .
J gene: TRBJ2-1
CDR3 protein: CASSFYGRELAGEYNEQFF
CDR3 DNA: TGTGCCAGCAGCTTCTATGGGAGGGAACTAGCGGGAGAGTACAATGAGCAGTTCTTC

D gene: .
V gene: TRBV18
clone size: .
J gene: TRBJ2-7
CDR3 protein: CASSPPGSYEQYF
CDR3 DNA: TGTGCCAGCTCACCACCGGGCAGCTACGAGCAGTACTTC

D gene: TRBD1
V gene: TRBV5-8
clone size: .
J gene: TRBJ1-2
CDR3 protein: CASSLGQGIYGYTF
CDR3 DNA: TGTGCCAGCAGCTTGGGACAGGGTATCTATGGCTACACCTTC

D gene: .
V gene: TRBV18
clone size: .
J gene: TRBJ2-5
CDR3 protein: CASSRQFQETQYF
CDR3 DNA: TGTGCCAGCTCTCGACAGTTTCAAGAGACCCAGTACTTC

D gene: .
V gene: TRBV5-4
clone size: .
J gene: TRBJ2-3
CDR3 protein: CASSLSGVASTDTQYF
CDR3 DNA: TGTGCCAGCAGCTTGTCGGGCGTTGCTAGCACAGATACGCAGTATTTT

D gene: .
V gene: TRBV14
clone size: .
J gene: TRBJ2-1
CDR3 protein: CASSQEVRTYNEQFF
CDR3 DNA: TGTGCCAGCAGCCAAGAGGTCAGAACCTACAATGAGCAGTTCTTC

D gene: TRBD1
V gene: TRBV5-1
clone size: .
J gene: TRBJ1-3
CDR3 protein: CASSLADRAFGNTIYF
CDR3 DNA: TGCGCCAGCAGCTTGGCCGACAGGGCCTTCGGAAACACCATATATTTT

D gene: TRBD2
V gene: TRBV19
clone size: .
J gene: TRBJ2-7
CDR3 protein: CASSAYFGTSGVYEQYF
CDR3 DNA: TGTGCCAGTAGTGCCTATTTCGGGACTAGCGGAGTCTACGAGCAGTACTTC

D gene: .
V gene: TRBV6-1
clone size: .
J gene: TRBJ1-1
CDR3 protein: CASSEAGLEAFF
CDR3 DNA: TGTGCCAGCAGTGAGGCAGGACTTGAAGCTTTCTTT

D gene: .
V gene: TRBV7-3
clone size: .
J gene: TRBJ2-2
CDR3 protein: CASSSGASFTGELFF
CDR3 DNA: TGTGCCAGCAGCTCTGGCGCCTCCTTCACCGGGGAGCTGTTTTTT

D gene: TRBD1
V gene: TRBV5-1
clone size: .
J gene: TRBJ2-5
CDR3 protein: CASSLPRGQGAETQYF
CDR3 DNA: TGCGCCAGCAGCTTGCCCCGGGGACAGGGGGCGGAGACCCAGTACTTC

D gene: TRBD2
V gene: TRBV7-2
clone size: .
J gene: TRBJ2-7
CDR3 protein: CASSLVVGLAGVSEQYF
CDR3 DNA: TGTGCCAGCAGCTTAGTAGTCGGGCTAGCGGGAGTCTCCGAGCAGTACTTC

D gene: .
V gene: TRBV7-2
clone size: .
J gene: TRBJ1-4
CDR3 protein: CASSLVWGRNEKLFF
CDR3 DNA: TGTGCCAGCAGCTTAGTCTGGGGGAGAAATGAAAAACTGTTTTTT

D gene: .
V gene: TRBV5-4
clone size: .
J gene: TRBJ1-2
CDR3 protein: CASSLKSSERNYGYTF
CDR3 DNA: TGTGCCAGCAGCTTGAAATCGAGTGAGCGGAACTATGGCTACACCTTC

D gene: .
V gene: TRBV5-4
clone size: .
J gene: TRBJ2-5
CDR3 protein: CASSPSSARQETQYF
CDR3 DNA: TGTGCCAGCAGCCCCTCTAGCGCCCGACAAGAGACCCAGTACTTC

D gene: .
V gene: TRBV6-1
clone size: .
J gene: TRBJ2-3
CDR3 protein: CASSELGLGGSDTQYF
CDR3 DNA: TGTGCCAGCAGTGAACTTGGTCTTGGAGGCTCAGATACGCAGTATTTT

D gene: TRBD2
V gene: TRBV10-1
clone size: .
J gene: TRBJ2-3
CDR3 protein: CASSDSGRADTQYF
CDR3 DNA: TGCGCCAGCTCGGATAGCGGGAGAGCGGATACGCAGTATTTT

D gene: .
V gene: TRBV11-2
clone size: .
J gene: TRBJ2-7
CDR3 protein: CASSNFDGIYEQYF
CDR3 DNA: TGTGCCAGCAGCAACTTCGACGGAATCTACGAGCAGTACTTC

D gene: .
V gene: TRBV2
clone size: .
J gene: TRBJ1-3
CDR3 protein: CASSFTREVGNTIYF
CDR3 DNA: TGTGCCAGCAGTTTCACCAGGGAGGTCGGAAACACCATATATTTT

D gene: .
V gene: TRBV4-1
clone size: .
J gene: TRBJ2-7
CDR3 protein: CASSHADRYRSYEQYF
CDR3 DNA: TGCGCCAGCAGCCACGCCGACAGGTATCGTTCCTACGAGCAGTACTTC

D gene: .
V gene: TRBV29-1
clone size: .
J gene: TRBJ2-1
CDR3 protein: CSGEGQAPYNEQFF
CDR3 DNA: TGCAGCGGTGAAGGGCAAGCTCCGTACAATGAGCAGTTCTTC

D gene: .
V gene: TRBV29-1
clone size: .
J gene: TRBJ2-1
CDR3 protein: CSVDTAGLSYNEQFF
CDR3 DNA: TGCAGCGTTGATACGGCGGGCCTCTCCTACAATGAGCAGTTCTTC

D gene: .
V gene: TRBV9
clone size: .
J gene: TRBJ2-3
CDR3 protein: CASSVFRGLTDTQYF
CDR3 DNA: TGTGCCAGCAGCGTCTTTAGAGGTTTGACAGATACGCAGTATTTT

D gene: .
V gene: TRBV18
clone size: .
J gene: TRBJ1-1
CDR3 protein: CASSSATSGRGTEAFF
CDR3 DNA: TGTGCCAGCTCCTCGGCTACGTCAGGGAGGGGGACTGAAGCTTTCTTT

D gene: TRBD1
V gene: TRBV9
clone size: .
J gene: TRBJ2-3
CDR3 protein: CASSVAGGDLDTQYF
CDR3 DNA: TGTGCCAGCAGCGTAGCAGGGGGAGACCTAGATACGCAGTATTTT

D gene: .
V gene: TRBV7-9
clone size: once
J gene: TRBJ2-1
CDR3 protein: CASSLGDRNLNEQFF
CDR3 DNA: TGTGCCAGCAGCTTAGGGGACCGAAATCTCAATGAGCAGTTCTTC

D gene: .
V gene: TRBV1
clone size: .
J gene: TRBJ2-7
CDR3 protein: CTITGRCDEQYF
CDR3 DNA: TGCACCATAACCGGGAGGTGCGACGAGCAGTACTTC

D gene: .
V gene: TRBV10-1
clone size: .
J gene: TRBJ1-1
CDR3 protein: CASQVIYTEAFF
CDR3 DNA: TGCGCCAGCCAAGTTATTTACACTGAAGCTTTCTTT